One sample yielded the 32 T cell receptor beta chains listed below, sequenced in a study of blood T cells in healthy people across ages. Alongside a J-beta primer mix, a sample-barcoded 5' primer served in a second PCR lasting about 6 to 11 cycles. From the 5' RACE reads, TCRdb called clonotypes with MiXCR, one entry per CDR3 protein. The sample records roughly 800,000 distinct CDR3 sequences, around 34% being singletons. The specimen sequenced was blood. The receptors here all came from a young man in good health.

This chain joins TRBV6-5 and TRBJ2-7; D gene uncertain. The germline V and J ends were trimmed by 2 bases and 1 base, with 6 bases remaining between them. The CDR3 length is 13 residues. Germline loops: CDR1 MNHEY, CDR2 SVGAGI. The chain's CDR3 is CASSYDPSYEQYF. DNA of the CDR3: TGTGCCAGCAGTTACGATCCATCCTACGAGCAGTACTTC.

J is TRBJ1-1 and V is TRBV5-1; D may be TRBD1 (5 bases). The V gene's germline CDR1 is SGHRS and CDR2 YFSETQ. V gave up 4 bases and J gave up 8 bases, with 18 bases separating them. The length of the CDR3 is 14 residues. DNA for the CDR3: TGCGCCAGCAGCCTTTCCCCGGACGGGGGAGAAGCTTTCTTT. This translates into CASSLSPDGGEAFF.

This clonotype was observed at least ten times. The chain combines TRBV6-2 or TRBV6-3 with TRBJ2-3; TRBD2 matches at 7 bases. CDR1 and CDR2 (germline): MNHEY, SVGEGT. The CDR3 has 16 amino acids. Trimming took 2 bases from V and 2 from J; bases not matched to a gene: 7. The CDR3 region has the DNA TGTGCCAGCAGTTACGAGGCTAGCGGAACCACAGATACGCAGTATTTT. It translates to CASSYEASGTTDTQYF.

This clonotype came up many times. This chain joins TRBV20-1 and TRBJ2-1; possible D gene TRBD2, 6 bases. V lost 0 bases to trimming and J lost 10 bases, with 10 bases between them. The germline V gene has CDR1 DFQATT and CDR2 SNEGSKA (reference sequence). The CDR3 contains 12 residues. The CDR3 sequence is CSARDGGREQFF. The CDR3 DNA reads as TGCAGTGCTAGAGATGGGGGGAGGGAGCAGTTCTTC.

This clonotype was recorded a few times. The rearrangement links TRBV4-3 to TRBJ1-2; TRBD1 is a possible D gene (6 bases). The CDR3 consists of 14 residues. V was pared by 3 bases and J by 4 bases, with 12 bases between. Germline V gene data show CDR1 as LGHNA and CDR2 as YSLEER. The CDR3 reads CASSQTQGPYGYTF. CDR3 sequence (DNA): TGCGCCAGCAGCCAGACACAGGGTCCCTATGGCTACACCTTC.

This rearrangement joins TRBV6-6 to TRBJ2-3; no clear D gene. Germline V lookup: CDR1 MNHNY, CDR2 SVGAGI (reference sequence). The germline V and J ends were trimmed by 7 bases and 1 base, with 15 bases remaining between them. There are 15 residues in the CDR3. The CDR3 region is CASTEVGFGTDTQYF. In DNA form, the CDR3 reads TGTGCCAGCACCGAGGTGGGATTTGGCACAGATACGCAGTATTTT.

The V call is TRBV29-1, the J call TRBJ1-2; 8 bases fit TRBD1. CDR3 length equals 14 residues. The J segment lost 3 bases and the V segment lost 6 bases, leaving 9 bases of the junction unmatched. CDR1 and CDR2 (germline): SQVTM, ANQGSEA. For the CDR3, the DNA is TGCAGCGTGACAGGGGACAGAGGCGACTATGGCTACACCTTC. This sequence encodes CSVTGDRGDYGYTF.

The rearrangement joins TRBV20-1 to TRBJ1-6, with D uncertain. The CDR3 loop spans 15 amino acids. V was trimmed by 6 bases and J by 0 bases, leaving 12 bases between them. The germline gives CDR1 DFQATT, CDR2 SNEGSKA (reference sequence). The CDR3 DNA follows: TGCAGTGCCGGACCGGGAAGCTCCTATAATTCACCCCTCCACTTT. Translating it yields CSAGPGSSYNSPLHF.

This clonotype was recorded a few times. DNA for the CDR3: TGCGCCAGCAGCTCGATTGAGGGGGCTGATGAAAAACTGTTTTTT. Protein: CASSSIEGADEKLFF. The chain employs TRBV4-1 and TRBJ1-4; 7 positions match TRBD1. Per the germline V gene, CDR1 is MGHRA and CDR2 is YSYEKL. V shed 5 bases, J shed 6 bases, and the junction held 9 bases outside the gene matches. This CDR3 comprises 15 residues.

V and J are TRBV28 and TRBJ2-3; D could derive from TRBD1 or TRBD2 (7 bases each). This CDR3 has 18 amino acids. Per germline, CDR1 MDHEN and CDR2 SYDVKM. With 4 bases removed from V and 0 bases from J, the gap between germline ends came to 20 bases. The CDR3 loop reads CASSSNAGDSASTDTQYF. Written as DNA, the CDR3 is TGTGCCAGCAGTTCCAACGCGGGGGACAGTGCTAGCACAGATACGCAGTATTTT.

This clonotype was picked up a small number of times. J is TRBJ2-3 and V is TRBV6-6, with 13 nucleotides matching TRBD2. CDR3 size: 16 residues. Trimming removed 7 bases from V and 2 bases from J; junction bases left unmatched: 6. Germline V CDR1 and CDR2: MNHNY, SVGAGI (reference sequence). DNA for the CDR3: TGTGCCAGCACCTATACTAGCGGGGGGGCCACAGATACGCAGTATTTT. It specifies CASTYTSGGATDTQYF.

This clonotype was counted a single time. The V call is TRBV6-5, the J call TRBJ2-5; D ambiguous. Trimming shortened V by 6 bases and J by 11 bases, and 19 bases separated the two germline ends. This CDR3 is built from 13 residues. Germline V gives CDR1 MNHEY, CDR2 SVGAGI. The CDR3 here is CASSPLGGLEQYF. The CDR3 DNA reads as TGTGCCAGCAGCCCATTGGGCGGTTTGGAGCAGTACTTC.

V usage is TRBV6-2 or TRBV6-3 and J usage is TRBJ1-3; D uncertain. This CDR3 comprises 14 residues. Germline V gene sequence: CDR1 MNHEY, CDR2 SVGEGT. The germline V and J ends were trimmed by 8 bases and 0 bases, with 11 bases remaining between them. The CDR3, as DNA: TGTGCCAGCGACCACCCAGGCTCTGGAAACACCATATATTTT. Its protein product is CASDHPGSGNTIYF.

V is TRBV4-3 and J is TRBJ1-1; 8 bases line up with TRBD1. Per germline, CDR1 LGHNA and CDR2 YSLEER. V was pared by 4 bases and J by 10 bases, with 14 bases of the junction left unmatched. The CDR3 runs 15 residues. CDR3 amino acids: CASSPYLDRVSAAFF. The CDR3 DNA reads as TGCGCCAGCAGCCCATACCTGGACAGGGTGAGTGCAGCTTTCTTT.

As for this clonotype: One junction end does not reproduce the germline sequence, and a read error may be involved. CDR3 coding DNA: TGCAGTGCTAGCGGTCCCTATGATTCACCCCTCCACTTT. Amino acids: CSASGPYDSPLHF. The chain couples TRBV20-1 to TRBJ1-6, with D unclear. Per the germline V gene, CDR1 is DFQATT and CDR2 is SNEGSKA (reference sequence). The CDR3 contains 13 residues.

This chain joins TRBV7-2 and TRBJ2-6, with 10 bases lining up with TRBD1. V dropped 4 bases and J dropped 1; count of bases not matched to a gene: 7. This CDR3 is 18 amino acids long. Germline CDR1 reads SGHTA; CDR2 reads FQGNSA. The CDR3 nucleotides are TGTGCCAGCAGCTACCCTCGGGACAGGGGTTCTGGGGCCAACGTCCTGACTTTC. Translated: CASSYPRDRGSGANVLTF.

In its sample, this clonotype was seen many times. J is TRBJ2-3 and V is TRBV12-3 or TRBV12-4; D not resolved. V was cut by 7 bases and J by 4 bases, with 12 bases left in between. The CDR3 runs 13 residues. The CDR3 protein is CASTSGRPDTQYF. The CDR3 DNA reads TGTGCCAGCACCTCAGGACGTCCAGATACGCAGTATTTT.

The sample holds many counts of this clonotype. The genes are TRBV2 and TRBJ2-5; D remains ambiguous. The CDR3 spans 12 residues. V lost 1 base, J lost 3 bases, and 3 bases lay in between. Germline V gene lookup returns CDR1 SNHLY and CDR2 FYNNEI. CDR3 DNA sequence: TGTGCCAGCAGTGAAGGGAAAGAGACCCAGTACTTC. This gives the protein CASSEGKETQYF.

V and J are TRBV4-3 and TRBJ2-1; D unclear. The J call may be mistaken, given a closer DNA end match to TRBJ2-7. The CDR3 length is 18 residues. Germline CDR1 is LGHNA and CDR2 is YSLEER. The CDR3 loop is CASSQDRYYKSSYNEQYF. The DNA for the CDR3 is TGCGCCAGCAGCCAAGATCGCTATTATAAGAGCTCCTACAATGAGCAGTACTTC.

Worth noting for this clonotype: Just one base apart from a much larger clone, this may be a read error. This rearrangement joins TRBV14 to TRBJ2-1; no reliable D call. The CDR3 has 11 residues. Germline lookup yields CDR1 SGHDN and CDR2 FVKESK. CDR3 bases: TGTGCCGGCAGCGCCTTCAATGAGCAGTTCTTC. Translated, it gives CAGSAFNEQFF.

This clonotype was detected only once. The genes are TRBV12-3 or TRBV12-4 and TRBJ2-3, with D perhaps matching TRBD1 or TRBD2 (5 bases each). V shed 7 bases and J shed 6 bases, with 23 bases lying between them. There are 16 residues in the CDR3. CDR3 region: CASTHGAGSQFDTQYF. DNA of the CDR3: TGTGCCAGCACCCACGGGGCAGGGAGTCAGTTTGATACGCAGTATTTT.

This clonotype was observed a few times. V is TRBV13 and J is TRBJ2-3; D call uncertain. This CDR3 is 17 amino acids long. V was cut by 1 base and J by 4 bases, with 18 bases left in between. The germline gives CDR1 PRHDT, CDR2 FYEKMQ (reference sequence). This CDR3 reads CASSLDLTAFEADTQYF. The CDR3 DNA reads TGTGCCAGCAGCTTAGATCTGACCGCCTTCGAGGCAGATACGCAGTATTTT.

This clonotype was seen just once. The rearrangement links TRBV4-1 to TRBJ2-4; D perhaps matches TRBD2 (5 bases). From germline, CDR1 is MGHRA and CDR2 YSYEKL. Trimming pared 2 bases from V and 13 bases from J, leaving 27 bases between. The CDR3 contains 17 residues. The CDR3 loop reads CASSQNTAYPGSGGQYF. DNA for the CDR3: TGCGCCAGCAGCCAAAATACAGCATACCCCGGGTCTGGCGGGCAGTACTTC.

Many counts were recorded for this clonotype. The chain carries TRBV29-1 and TRBJ2-4; maybe TRBD1 (5 bases). V lost 2 bases and J 7 bases, leaving 12 bases between the germline ends. In germline, CDR1 is SQVTM, CDR2 ANQGSEA. There are 13 residues in the CDR3. The CDR3 nucleotides are TGCAGCGTTGAAATCTCCCAGGGTAACATTCAGTACTTC. Translating it yields CSVEISQGNIQYF.

The gene calls are TRBV5-1 and TRBJ2-3, with D perhaps TRBD1 (6 bases). Per germline, CDR1 SGHRS and CDR2 YFSETQ. V was clipped by 4 bases and J by 2 bases, with 17 bases between them. CDR3 length equals 16 residues. In nucleotides, the CDR3 is TGCGCCAGCAGCCCAATTACGAGGGGGACCACAGATACGCAGTATTTT. Its translation is CASSPITRGTTDTQYF.

The CDR3 region is CASRPHSGLSYNEQFF. The CDR3 DNA reads as TGTGCCAGCAGACCCCATTCGGGTTTGAGCTACAATGAGCAGTTCTTC. The chain couples TRBV12-3 or TRBV12-4 to TRBJ2-1; D remains ambiguous. The CDR3 consists of 16 residues. Trimming left V 6 bases short and J 3 bases short, with 18 bases between.

This clonotype was observed a handful of times. The chain is built from TRBV20-1 and TRBJ2-7; weak D call: TRBD1 (5 bases). The V gene lost 1 base and the J gene lost 2 bases, with 12 bases spanning the gap. The CDR3 is 14 amino acids. Looked up from germline, CDR1 is DFQATT and CDR2 is SNEGSKA (reference sequence). DNA of the CDR3: TGCAGTGCTAGAGCCGACAGTGATACCTACGAGCAGTACTTC. Amino acid sequence: CSARADSDTYEQYF.

On this clonotype itself: A read error may account for a junction end that differs from germline. V and J are TRBV29-1 and TRBJ1-2; D is unclear. This CDR3 has 12 amino acids. The germline V gene encodes CDR1 SQVTM and CDR2 ANQGSEA. CDR3 bases: TGCAGCGCTGAAGATCTTTCGGGTGGCTACACCTTC. Translation gives CSAEDLSGGYTF.

The chain uses TRBV7-6 and TRBJ1-2; TRBD1 aligns across 7 bases. This CDR3 has 16 amino acids. Germline assignment: CDR1 SGHVS and CDR2 FNYEAQ. V trimming: 0 bases; J trimming: 0 bases; junction bases outside the gene matches: 4. CDR3: CASSLALTGANYGYTF. For the CDR3, the DNA is TGTGCCAGCAGCTTAGCGCTAACAGGGGCTAACTATGGCTACACCTTC.

Comments on this clonotype: Mismatch with germline at one junction end may stem from a read error. The chain uses TRBV7-2 and TRBJ2-5, with 10 bases that match TRBD1. CDR3 length: 14 residues. The V gene's germline CDR1 is SGHTA and CDR2 FQGNSA. The CDR3 DNA sequence: TGTGCCAGCAGACCCGACAGGGGGCAAGGGACCCAGTACTTC. This translates into CASRPDRGQGTQYF.

There are a few counts of this clonotype. This chain joins TRBV6-1 and TRBJ2-3; 8 bases are shared with TRBD2. The CDR3 sequence is 17 residues long. V shed 2 bases, J shed 2 bases, and the junction held 9 bases outside the gene matches. The germline CDR1 and CDR2 sequences are MNHNS and SASEGT. CDR3: CASSEPGSSGDTDTQYF. The CDR3, as DNA: TGTGCCAGCAGTGAACCTGGGAGTAGCGGGGACACAGATACGCAGTATTTT.

The V gene is TRBV10-3, the J gene TRBJ1-2; D is ambiguous. The V gene lost 4 bases and the J gene lost 4 bases, with 19 bases spanning the gap. This CDR3 is 16 amino acids long. Germline loops: CDR1 ENHRY, CDR2 SYGVKD. The CDR3 loop is CAISADSFAVSYGYTF. CDR3 DNA: TGTGCCATCAGTGCAGACTCCTTCGCGGTCTCCTATGGCTACACCTTC.